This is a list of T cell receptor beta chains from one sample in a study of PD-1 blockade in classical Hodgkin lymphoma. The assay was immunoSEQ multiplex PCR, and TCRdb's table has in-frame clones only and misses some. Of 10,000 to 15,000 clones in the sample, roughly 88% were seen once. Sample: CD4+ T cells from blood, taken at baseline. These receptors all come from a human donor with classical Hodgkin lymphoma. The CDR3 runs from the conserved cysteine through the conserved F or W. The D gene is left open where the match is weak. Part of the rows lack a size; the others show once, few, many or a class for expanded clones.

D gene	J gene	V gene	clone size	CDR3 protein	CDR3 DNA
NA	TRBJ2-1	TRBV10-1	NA	CASSEGVVDEQFF	TGCGCCAGCAGTGAGGGTGTTGTGGATGAGCAGTTCTTC
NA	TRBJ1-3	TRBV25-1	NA	CASSEAGSSGNTIYF	TGTGCCAGCAGTGAAGCAGGGAGCTCTGGAAACACCATATATTTT
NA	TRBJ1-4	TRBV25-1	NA	CASSDLGITQVNEKLFF	TGTGCCAGCAGTGACCTCGGGATCACACAGGTTAATGAAAAACTGTTTTTT
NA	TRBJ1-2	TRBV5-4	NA	CASSPDYRNYGYTF	TGTGCCAGCAGCCCAGACTACCGAAACTATGGCTACACCTTC
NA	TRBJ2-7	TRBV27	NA	CASSLSREYEQYF	TGTGCCAGCAGTTTATCTAGGGAATACGAGCAGTACTTC
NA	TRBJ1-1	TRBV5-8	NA	CASSLGWEGNTEAFF	TGTGCCAGCAGCTTGGGGTGGGAAGGAAACACTGAAGCTTTCTTT
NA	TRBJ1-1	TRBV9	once	CASSVRGELPPPEAFF	TGTGCCAGCAGCGTACGGGGGGAGCTTCCACCTCCTGAAGCTTTCTTT
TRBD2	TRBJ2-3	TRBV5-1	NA	CASSLALAGRTDTQYF	TGCGCCAGCAGCTTAGCACTAGCGGGGCGCACAGATACGCAGTATTTT
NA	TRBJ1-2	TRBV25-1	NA	CASSESQGYGYTF	TGTGCCAGCAGCGAGTCACAGGGATATGGCTACACCTTC
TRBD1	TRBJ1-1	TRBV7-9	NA	CASSPGQGDTEAFF	TGTGCCAGCAGCCCAGGACAGGGAGACACTGAAGCTTTCTTT
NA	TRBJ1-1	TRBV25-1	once	CASSDEHLKTEAFF	TGTGCCAGCAGTGATGAACACCTAAAGACTGAAGCTTTCTTT